This T cell receptor beta chain was retrieved from a study of blood T cell repertoires in COVID-19. Looking at the study overall: Sites in the United States, Italy and Spain provided acute and convalescent COVID-19 samples.

Generated by immunoSEQ multiplex PCR, the TCRdb table keeps only in-frame clones and is missing some. The sample includes 310,000 or so clones, roughly 90% of them seen just once. The CDR3 sequence is 13 residues long. The ends were cut back, 5 bases at V and 4 bases at J, with 10 bases in the middle. Germline V CDR1 and CDR2: SGHTA, FQGNSA. The chain carries TRBV7-2 and TRBJ2-3; D may be TRBD2 (5 bases). The TCR originated in a woman in her forties or fifties who had recovered from COVID-19. The specimen sequenced was peripheral blood. Written as DNA, the CDR3 is TGTGCCAGCAGCCTCCCGGGGTCAGATACGCAGTATTTT. The encoded protein is CASSLPGSDTQYF.